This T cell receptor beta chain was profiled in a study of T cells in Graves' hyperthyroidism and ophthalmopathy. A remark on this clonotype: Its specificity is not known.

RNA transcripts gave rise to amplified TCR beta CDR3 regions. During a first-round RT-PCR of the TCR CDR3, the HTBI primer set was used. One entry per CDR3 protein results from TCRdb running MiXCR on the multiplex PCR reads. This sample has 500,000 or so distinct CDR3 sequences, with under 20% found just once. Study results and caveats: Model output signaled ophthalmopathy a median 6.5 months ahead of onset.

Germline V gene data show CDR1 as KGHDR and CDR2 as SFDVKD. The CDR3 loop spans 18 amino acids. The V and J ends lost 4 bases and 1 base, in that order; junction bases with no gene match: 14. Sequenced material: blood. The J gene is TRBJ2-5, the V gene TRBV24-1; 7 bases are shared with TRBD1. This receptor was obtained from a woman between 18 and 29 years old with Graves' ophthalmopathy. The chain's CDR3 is CATSDSSQGPIPQETQYF. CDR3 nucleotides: TGTGCCACCAGTGACTCCTCACAGGGGCCCATACCCCAAGAGACCCAGTACTTC.